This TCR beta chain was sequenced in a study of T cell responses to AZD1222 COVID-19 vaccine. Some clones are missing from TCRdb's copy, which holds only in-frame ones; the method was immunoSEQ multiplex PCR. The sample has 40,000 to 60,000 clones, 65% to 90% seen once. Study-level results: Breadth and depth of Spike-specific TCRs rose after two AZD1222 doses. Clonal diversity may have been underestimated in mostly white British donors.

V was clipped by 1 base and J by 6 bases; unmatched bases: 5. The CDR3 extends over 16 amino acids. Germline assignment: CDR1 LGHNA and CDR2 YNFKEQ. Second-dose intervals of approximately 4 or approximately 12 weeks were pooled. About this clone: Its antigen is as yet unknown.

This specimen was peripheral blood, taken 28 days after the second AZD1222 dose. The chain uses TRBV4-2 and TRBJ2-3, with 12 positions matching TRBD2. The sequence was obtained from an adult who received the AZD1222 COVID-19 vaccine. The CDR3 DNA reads TGTGCCAGCAGCCAAGGACTAGCGGGAGCTGAGGATACGCAGTATTTT. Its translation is CASSQGLAGAEDTQYF.